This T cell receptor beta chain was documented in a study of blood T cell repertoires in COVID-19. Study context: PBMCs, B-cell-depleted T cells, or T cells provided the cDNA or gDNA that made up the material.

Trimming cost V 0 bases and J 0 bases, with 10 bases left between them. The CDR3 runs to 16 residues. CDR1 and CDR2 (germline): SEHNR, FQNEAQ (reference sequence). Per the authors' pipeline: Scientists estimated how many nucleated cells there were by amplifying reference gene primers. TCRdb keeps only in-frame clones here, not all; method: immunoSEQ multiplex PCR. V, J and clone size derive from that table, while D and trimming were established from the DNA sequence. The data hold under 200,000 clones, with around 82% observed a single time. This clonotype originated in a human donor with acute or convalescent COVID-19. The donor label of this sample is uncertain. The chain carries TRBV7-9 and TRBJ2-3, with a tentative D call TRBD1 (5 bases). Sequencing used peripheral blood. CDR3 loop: CASSLARTGSTDTQYF. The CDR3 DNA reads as TGTGCCAGCAGCTTAGCGCGAACAGGCAGCACAGATACGCAGTATTTT.